This T cell receptor (beta chain) comes out of a study of molecular identifiers for immune sequencing clone quantification. Previously described methods and listed TCR primers produced bulk TCR libraries. TCRdb fed the PCR reads into MiXCR, producing one record per CDR3 protein. The repertoire has 100,000 or so distinct CDR3 sequences, roughly 21% of them found once; the top ten carry more than 1%. General observations from the study: The study found clones above 20 RNA copies held over 99% of effector molecules and under 1% in naive cells. Jurkat TCR RNA from one cell was spiked into about 1 million naive cells, and it was reportedly detectable there.

Preparation of naive CD8 libraries involved roughly 18,000 to 1,100,000 sorted cells and 10%, 30% or 50% RNA. Trimming stripped 11 bases from V and 3 bases from J, with 16 bases between. This CDR3 comprises 14 residues. This clonotype came up a few times. No antigen is known for it. The source of this sequence is a human donor in good health. Some libraries in this study had Jurkat cell RNA spiked in. Material for sequencing was naive CD8+ T cells from blood, with Jurkat cell RNA spiked in. Indicated subset: FACS-sorted CD8+CD4-CCR7+CD45RA+ naive T cells. This chain joins TRBV12-3 or TRBV12-4 and TRBJ2-2; TRBD1 is a possible D gene (5 bases). CDR3 sequence (DNA): TGTGCCCGCGCAGGGTATGGCGACACCGGGGAGCTGTTTTTT. This encodes CARAGYGDTGELFF.